This is a list of T cell receptor beta chains from one sample in a study of early T cells in non-severe SARS-CoV-2 infection. TCRdb processed the 5' RACE reads anew with MiXCR; each CDR3 protein has one entry. Of some 78,000 distinct CDR3 sequences in the sample, roughly 13% are singletons; the top ten hold 6%. Input material: whole blood. The receptor source for this set is an adult who was a healthcare worker with PCR-confirmed SARS-CoV-2 infection or an uninfected control (not recorded which). Both conserved end residues are part of each CDR3. A D gene is named only where the DNA matches it firmly. Not every row has a clone size; where given, it reads once, few, many or a size class.

>TRBV6-1|NA|TRBJ2-2|19|few
CASTSKLLRFDLDTGELFF
TGTGCCAGCACCTCGAAGCTATTGAGATTTGATTTGGACACCGGGGAGCTGTTTTTT
>TRBV6-5|TRBD2|TRBJ2-3|14|few
CATGLAGPTDTQYF
TGTGCCACGGGACTAGCGGGGCCCACAGATACGCAGTATTTT
>TRBV20-1|NA|TRBJ1-4|15|few
CSARAQQGPNEKLFF
TGCAGTGCCAGGGCCCAACAGGGCCCTAATGAAAAACTGTTTTTT
>TRBV24-1|NA|TRBJ2-3|15|few
CATSDPSGRKDTQYF
TGTGCCACCAGTGATCCCTCGGGGCGGAAGGATACGCAGTATTTT
>TRBV3-1|NA|TRBJ2-7|17|few
CASSPADRDGSSYEQYF
TGTGCCAGCAGCCCCGCTGACCGGGACGGGAGCTCCTACGAGCAGTACTTC
>TRBV6-2/TRBV6-3|TRBD1|TRBJ2-1|15|many
CASSTDRGMDNEQFF
TGTGCCAGCAGTACTGACAGGGGTATGGACAATGAGCAGTTCTTC
>TRBV5-5|NA|TRBJ1-4|15|NA
CASSHPGPGNEKLFF
TGTGCCAGCAGCCATCCGGGACCGGGTAATGAAAAACTGTTTTTT
>TRBV5-6|NA|TRBJ1-2|14|few
CASSLITANYGYTF
TGTGCCAGCAGCTTGATAACGGCTAACTATGGCTACACCTTC
>TRBV28|NA|TRBJ1-2|13|NA
CASSLLGGYGYTF
TGTGCCAGCAGTTTATTGGGGGGTTATGGCTACACCTTC
>TRBV2|NA|TRBJ2-1|16|few
CASSERTVPPYNEQFF
TGTGCCAGCAGTGAACGAACCGTCCCTCCCTACAATGAGCAGTTCTTC
>TRBV6-1|NA|TRBJ1-1|16|NA
CASSEFRGARDTEAFF
TGTGCCAGCAGTGAGTTCCGGGGGGCGCGGGACACTGAAGCTTTCTTT
>TRBV20-1|NA|TRBJ1-1|15|few
CSARVWAGLNTEAFF
TGCAGTGCTAGAGTTTGGGCAGGGCTGAACACTGAAGCTTTCTTT
>TRBV7-9|NA|TRBJ1-5|14|many
CASSLGDSNQPQHF
TGTGCCAGCAGCTTGGGGGATAGCAATCAGCCCCAGCATTTT
>TRBV10-3|TRBD2|TRBJ2-1|13|NA
CAIMNGGANEQFF
TGTGCCATCATGAACGGGGGGGCCAATGAGCAGTTCTTC
>TRBV12-3/TRBV12-4|NA|TRBJ2-5|13|few
CASSRTKTETQYF
TGTGCCAGCAGTCGGACTAAAACGGAGACCCAGTACTTC
>TRBV9|NA|TRBJ1-3|14|NA
CASSGAGTGNTIYF
TGTGCCAGCAGCGGGGCCGGGACAGGAAACACCATATATTTT
>TRBV2|TRBD2|TRBJ2-7|14|NA
CASQLAGVTDEQYF
TGTGCCAGCCAGTTAGCGGGGGTGACCGACGAGCAGTACTTC
>TRBV28|TRBD1|TRBJ1-2|14|NA
CASSPTTGVYGYTF
TGTGCCAGCAGTCCCACCACAGGGGTCTATGGCTACACCTTC
>TRBV12-3/TRBV12-4|TRBD1|TRBJ1-5|16|few
CASSSTGTESNQPQHF
TGTGCCAGCAGTTCGACCGGGACAGAGAGCAATCAGCCCCAGCATTTT
>TRBV2|NA|TRBJ1-6|15|few
CASSEEISSGSPLHF
TGTGCCAGCAGTGAAGAGATCTCTTCAGGGTCACCCCTCCACTTT
>TRBV29-1|NA|TRBJ2-1|12|many
CSVEHRYNEQFF
TGCAGCGTTGAACACCGCTACAATGAGCAGTTCTTC
>TRBV5-1|TRBD2|TRBJ2-3|15|NA
CASSPRGDLTDTQYF
TGCGCCAGCAGCCCGCGGGGGGACCTCACAGATACGCAGTATTTT
>TRBV5-4|NA|TRBJ1-5|14|few
CASSRKEGNQPQHF
TGTGCCAGCAGCCGGAAGGAGGGCAATCAGCCCCAGCATTTT
>TRBV30|NA|TRBJ2-2|13|few
CASARAGEGELFF
TGTGCCTCCGCGCGGGCGGGCGAAGGGGAGCTGTTTTTT
>TRBV7-9|TRBD1|TRBJ1-1|15|few
CASSSMGQVNTEAFF
TGTGCCAGCAGCTCCATGGGACAGGTGAACACTGAAGCTTTCTTT
>TRBV28|NA|TRBJ1-2|16|NA
CASSSVTLSYSYGYTF
TGTGCCAGCAGTAGCGTTACCCTTAGCTACTCCTATGGCTACACCTTC
>TRBV10-3|NA|TRBJ2-3|14|many
CAISESGGTDTQYF
TGTGCCATCAGTGAGTCGGGCGGGACAGATACGCAGTATTTT
>TRBV28|TRBD1|TRBJ2-7|16|few
CASSLGVTGLSYEQYF
TGTGCCAGCAGTTTAGGGGTGACAGGGCTGTCCTACGAGCAGTACTTC
>TRBV29-1|NA|TRBJ2-5|15|NA
CSVEVVREAGETQYF
TGCAGCGTTGAAGTTGTCAGGGAAGCGGGAGAGACCCAGTACTTC